Listed below are T cell receptor beta chains from one sample, sequenced in a study of regulatory T cells. TCRdb's table, derived via immunoSEQ multiplex PCR, lists solely in-frame clones and lacks some. This table has about 3,900 clones, about 91% appearing once. The sample comprised CD4+ Tregs sorted from blood. These TCRs come from a child between 2 and 9 years old with CD3G deficiency. CDR3s include the opening cysteine and the closing phenylalanine or tryptophan. The order of the fields is V gene, clone size, D gene, J gene, CDR3 protein, CDR3 DNA. D genes are given only for firm matches. Rows give clone size only sometimes, using once, few, many, or a class for an expanded clone.

v_gene: TRBV28
abundance: .
d_gene: TRBD1
j_gene: TRBJ2-6
CDR3aa: CASRRQGSSGANVLTF
CDR3nt: TGTGCCAGCCGACGACAGGGGAGTTCTGGGGCCAACGTCCTGACTTTC

v_gene: TRBV6-1
abundance: .
d_gene: TRBD1
j_gene: TRBJ2-7
CDR3aa: CASRTGWDDEQYF
CDR3nt: TGTGCCAGTCGGACAGGGTGGGACGACGAGCAGTACTTC

v_gene: TRBV5-1
abundance: .
d_gene: TRBD2
j_gene: TRBJ2-1
CDR3aa: CASSPGGGEYSEQFF
CDR3nt: TGCGCCAGCAGCCCGGGGGGGGGCGAGTACAGTGAGCAGTTCTTC

v_gene: TRBV6-1
abundance: .
d_gene: .
j_gene: TRBJ2-5
CDR3aa: CASSEGTIKETQYF
CDR3nt: TGTGCCAGCAGTGAAGGGACTATCAAAGAGACCCAGTACTTC

v_gene: TRBV28
abundance: .
d_gene: TRBD2
j_gene: TRBJ2-7
CDR3aa: CASSLAGVGYEQYF
CDR3nt: TGTGCCAGCAGCCTAGCGGGAGTAGGCTACGAGCAGTACTTC

v_gene: TRBV18
abundance: .
d_gene: TRBD2
j_gene: TRBJ2-7
CDR3aa: CASSPLAGDEQYF
CDR3nt: TGTGCCAGCTCGCCTCTAGCGGGAGACGAGCAGTACTTC

v_gene: TRBV28
abundance: few
d_gene: TRBD2
j_gene: TRBJ2-7
CDR3aa: CASSLWGGYEQYF
CDR3nt: TGTGCCAGCAGTTTATGGGGGGGGTACGAGCAGTACTTC

v_gene: TRBV7-8
abundance: .
d_gene: TRBD2
j_gene: TRBJ2-1
CDR3aa: CASSLGPGGLAGRRWNEQFF
CDR3nt: TGTGCCAGCAGCTTAGGGCCAGGGGGACTAGCGGGAAGAAGATGGAATGAGCAGTTCTTC

v_gene: TRBV6-1
abundance: .
d_gene: TRBD2
j_gene: TRBJ2-7
CDR3aa: CASSDPAGGHEQYF
CDR3nt: TGTGCCAGCAGTGATCCAGCGGGAGGCCACGAGCAGTACTTC

v_gene: TRBV10-3
abundance: .
d_gene: .
j_gene: TRBJ1-2
CDR3aa: CAISERRSYGYTF
CDR3nt: TGTGCCATCAGTGAGAGGCGCAGCTATGGCTACACCTTC

v_gene: TRBV28
abundance: .
d_gene: .
j_gene: TRBJ2-7
CDR3aa: CASRDPSSYEQYF
CDR3nt: TGTGCCAGCAGAGACCCTAGCTCCTACGAGCAGTACTTC

v_gene: TRBV19
abundance: few
d_gene: .
j_gene: TRBJ2-7
CDR3aa: CASSPGGFSYEQYF
CDR3nt: TGTGCCAGTAGCCCGGGCGGGTTTTCCTACGAGCAGTACTTC

v_gene: TRBV10-3
abundance: .
d_gene: TRBD1
j_gene: TRBJ1-2
CDR3aa: CAISGQVNFGYTF
CDR3nt: TGTGCCATATCGGGACAGGTTAACTTTGGCTACACCTTC

v_gene: TRBV11-3
abundance: .
d_gene: .
j_gene: TRBJ2-7
CDR3aa: CASSQGTSYEQYF
CDR3nt: TGTGCCAGCAGCCAGGGGACCTCCTACGAGCAGTACTTC

v_gene: TRBV6-6
abundance: .
d_gene: .
j_gene: TRBJ2-7
CDR3aa: CASSYSWGSEQYF
CDR3nt: TGTGCCAGCAGTTACTCGTGGGGGTCCGAGCAGTACTTC

v_gene: TRBV6-1
abundance: .
d_gene: .
j_gene: TRBJ1-2
CDR3aa: CASSDQHTRKNYGYTF
CDR3nt: TGTGCCAGCAGTGATCAACACACGCGGAAAAACTATGGCTACACCTTC

v_gene: TRBV5-1
abundance: once
d_gene: TRBD1
j_gene: TRBJ2-7
CDR3aa: CASSTRDRPYEQYF
CDR3nt: TGCGCCAGCAGCACACGGGACAGGCCCTACGAGCAGTACTTC